These 14 T cell receptor beta chains came from one sample sequenced in a study of blood T cells in healthy people across ages. Through a sample-barcoded 5' primer and a J-beta primer mix, a second PCR was run for 7 to 11 cycles. TCRdb processed the 5' RACE reads anew with MiXCR; each CDR3 protein has one entry. The sample has almost 800,000 distinct CDR3 sequences, 55% to 70% seen once. The sequenced material came from blood. These receptors came from a man aged 25-40 years in good health.

This chain links TRBV20-1 with TRBJ1-1, with no clear D. CDR1 DFQATT and CDR2 SNEGSKA come from the germline V gene (reference sequence). CDR3 length equals 14 residues. With 6 bases removed from V and 1 base from J, the gap between germline ends came to 15 bases. CDR3 sequence reads: CSAPRLEENTEAFF. The CDR3 DNA is TGCAGTGCCCCCCGGCTAGAGGAGAACACTGAAGCTTTCTTT.

The chain uses TRBV20-1 and TRBJ2-5, with 8 bases lining up with TRBD2. Germline lookup yields CDR1 DFQATT and CDR2 SNEGSKA (reference sequence). CDR3 size: 15 residues. J was trimmed by 6 bases and V by 3 bases; bases with no gene match: 12. The CDR3 DNA sequence: TGCAGTGCTAGGCTTCCGAGACTAGCGAGGCAGACCCAGTACTTC. Its protein is CSARLPRLARQTQYF.

With respect to this clonotype: At one boundary the junction diverges from the germline segment, which might be a read error. The chain recombines TRBV7-6 with TRBJ2-6; D gene unclear. Germline-derived CDR1 and CDR2 are SGHVS and FNYEAQ. The CDR3 has 16 residues. CDR3 loop: CASSLAHNSGANVLTF. The CDR3 DNA is TGTGCCAGCAGTTTAGCTCACAACTCTGGGGCCAACGTCCTGACTTTC.

This clonotype turned up a few times. The chain joins TRBV13 to TRBJ2-7; D gene ambiguous. The length of the CDR3 is 14 residues. CDR1 is PRHDT and CDR2 is FYEKMQ in the germline V gene (reference sequence). V was cut by 0 bases and J by 6 bases, with 12 bases left in between. Here the CDR3 reads CASSLGRRVTEQYF. The CDR3 nucleotides read TGTGCCAGCAGCTTAGGCCGCCGGGTTACCGAGCAGTACTTC.

The CDR3 DNA sequence: TGTGCCAGCAGTTTATCTATTTCCGCAGAGACCCAGTACTTC. Protein sequence: CASSLSISAETQYF. The chain couples TRBV27 to TRBJ2-5, with D unresolved. The CDR3 runs to 14 residues. Germline V gene sequence: CDR1 MNHEY, CDR2 SMNVEV (reference sequence). V was clipped by 0 bases and J by 4 bases, with 9 bases between them.

V is TRBV7-9 and J is TRBJ2-3; tentatively, D is TRBD1 (6 bases). Trimming left V 9 bases short and J 2 bases short, with 15 bases between. Germline V gene data show CDR1 as SEHNR and CDR2 as FQNEAQ (reference sequence). The CDR3 covers 14 residues. In DNA, the CDR3 is TGTGCCAGTTCATCAGGGGTCCACACAGATACGCAGTATTTT. As protein: CASSSGVHTDTQYF. Drawing the rest from reference TRBV7-9 and TRBJ2-3, the complete variable domain is DTGVSQNPRHKITKRGQNVTFRCDPISEHNRLYWYRQTLGQGPEFLTYFQNEAQLEKSRLLSDRFSAERPKGSFSTLEIQRTEQGDSAMYLCASSSGVHTDTQYFGPGTRLTVL.

Points on this clonotype: The junction shows a germline mismatch at one end, possibly a read error. CDR3 protein: CANSSSSGRLYNEQFF. DNA for the CDR3: TGTGCCAACAGTTCTTCTAGCGGGAGACTTTATAATGAGCAGTTCTTC. The chain carries TRBV28 and TRBJ2-1; 10 bases fit TRBD2. The CDR3 contains 16 residues. The V gene's germline CDR1 is MDHEN and CDR2 SYDVKM.

The chain joins TRBV11-1 to TRBJ2-4, with D tentatively TRBD1 or TRBD2 (5 bases each). CDR1 and CDR2 (germline): SGHAT, FQDESV (reference sequence). The CDR3 sequence is 14 residues long. Trimming left V 5 bases short and J 10 bases short, with 18 bases between. The CDR3: CASSQNRGPVIQYF. In DNA form, the CDR3 reads TGTGCCAGCAGCCAAAACCGGGGCCCCGTGATTCAGTACTTC.

This clonotype was detected once. A read error may produce the germline difference seen at one junction end. The chain carries TRBV10-3 and TRBJ2-1; TRBD1 matches at 10 bases. This CDR3 contains 14 residues. Germline V gives CDR1 ENHRY, CDR2 SYGVKD. The CDR3 spells CATSWDRGTNEQFF. The CDR3 coding sequence is TGTGCCACCAGTTGGGACAGGGGAACCAATGAGCAGTTCTTC.

This clonotype has a single count. This rearrangement joins TRBV7-2 to TRBJ2-7, with 8 nucleotides matching TRBD2. CDR3 size: 14 residues. With V trimmed by 5 bases and J by 7 bases, 10 bases remained unmatched. Per germline, CDR1 SGHTA and CDR2 FQGNSA. In DNA, the CDR3 is TGTGCCAGCAGCCCCAGCGGGGGCCGGGAAGAGCAGTACTTC. Its translation: CASSPSGGREEQYF. Combining the CDR3 with reference TRBV7-2 and TRBJ2-7 gives the whole variable domain GAGVSQSPSNKVTEKGKDVELRCDPISGHTALYWYRQSLGQGLEFLIYFQGNSAPDKSGLPSDRFSAERTGGSVSTLTIQRTQQEDSAVYLCASSPSGGREEQYFGPGTRLTVT.

A remark on this clonotype: A read error may be the cause here, since a much bigger clone is one base away. The CDR3 here is CASSFLAGTYEQYF. The CDR3, as DNA: TGTGCCAGCAGCTTTCTAGCGGGGACCTACGAGCAGTACTTC. The genes are TRBV7-2 and TRBJ2-7; TRBD2 matches at 9 bases. The germline gives CDR1 SGHTA, CDR2 FQGNSA. The CDR3 is 14 amino acids. With 3 bases clipped from V and 2 bases from J, the junction kept 2 bases outside the gene matches.

This chain connects TRBV4-3 to TRBJ2-1; weak D call: TRBD1 (6 bases). Between the trimmed V and J ends, which lost 0 bases and 2 bases, there was a span of 11 bases. The CDR3 totals 16 residues. Germline values: CDR1 LGHNA, CDR2 YSLEER. CDR3 amino acids: CASSQDRDTAYNEQFF. As DNA, the CDR3 is TGCGCCAGCAGCCAAGATAGGGACACCGCCTACAATGAGCAGTTCTTC.

The gene calls are TRBV20-1 and TRBJ1-2; no definite D call. Germline CDR1 DFQATT, CDR2 SNEGSKA (reference sequence). CDR3 size: 14 residues. V dropped 6 bases and J dropped 4 bases, with 18 bases sitting between them. The CDR3 spells CSAPRKDLLYGYTF. As DNA, the CDR3 is TGCAGTGCCCCCCGGAAGGATCTTCTCTATGGCTACACCTTC.

V is TRBV25-1 and J is TRBJ2-5; 10 bases match TRBD2. Per germline, CDR1 MGHDK and CDR2 SYGVNS. The CDR3 has 12 residues. After removal of 6 bases from V and 11 bases from J, the junction contained 6 bases not matched to a gene. The CDR3 protein is CASRTSGDKQYF. In DNA, the CDR3 is TGTGCCAGCAGAACTAGCGGGGACAAACAGTACTTC.